Detailed here is one TCR beta chain. Antigen unknown. Libraries were prepared by immunoSEQ multiplex PCR; TCRdb keeps only in-frame clonotypes and omits some of them. This repertoire shows some 2,400,000 clones, around 95% found once; its top ten account for around 0.13%. V gave up 0 bases and J gave up 4 bases, with 12 bases separating them. This CDR3 is built from 15 residues. CDR1 ENHRY and CDR2 SYGVKD come from the germline V gene. This entry comes from a study of shared clonotypes between healthy human individuals. Study-wide points: Across subsets, estimated richness was generally greater for naive than for memory populations.

This chain joins TRBV10-3 and TRBJ2-5, with D tentatively TRBD1 (5 bases). The sample consisted of naive CD4+ T cells sorted from blood. The subset here: CD45RA+ positively selected. The clonotype comes from a man aged 18 to 35 in good health. The CDR3 region is CAISESRQGSETQYF. DNA of the CDR3: TGTGCCATCAGTGAGTCGCGGCAGGGCTCAGAGACCCAGTACTTC.